This T cell receptor beta chain is drawn from a study of blood T cell repertoires in COVID-19. Study summary: The origin of the acute and convalescent COVID-19 samples was the United States, Italy and Spain. PBMCs, B-cell-depleted T cells, or T cells provided the cDNA or gDNA that made up the material.

Per the original methods: Reference gene primer amplification gave nucleated cell count estimates. The table came from immunoSEQ multiplex PCR; TCRdb's copy has only in-frame clones and leaves some out. V and J calls plus clone size are reproduced from that table; the DNA served to infer D and trimming. This table has about 280,000 clones, nearly 90% appearing once. Enrollment of patients from Seattle took place during active infection, with longitudinal follow-up. V trimming: 2 bases; J trimming: 4 bases; junction bases outside the gene matches: 3. The CDR3 spans 14 residues. CDR1 GTSNPN and CDR2 SVGIG come from the germline V gene (reference sequence).

V gene TRBV30 combines with J gene TRBJ1-5, with 9 bases identical to TRBD1. This clonotype was sampled from a woman aged 30 to 39 with COVID-19, enrolled during active disease. Sequenced sample: peripheral blood. The CDR3 sequence is CAWSYGTGNQPQHF. The CDR3 coding sequence is TGTGCCTGGAGTTACGGGACAGGGAATCAGCCCCAGCATTTT.